This paragraph reports one T cell receptor (beta chain). The source of the sample is a study of CD8 T cells in Susac syndrome. Reverse transcription used about 0.45 to 1 ug RNA and random hexamers. Across 54 Vbeta and 13 Jbeta, TCR beta CDR3 was amplified with immunoSEQ multiplex PCR. TCRdb fed the immunoSEQ multiplex PCR reads into MiXCR, producing one record per CDR3 protein. The repertoire holds 50,000 or so distinct CDR3 sequences, 93% seen once, with 0.4% to 0.65% in the top ten. Negative isolation yielded the CD8+ and CD4+ T cells, while FACS enriched the TEMRA cells. Germline V gives CDR1 SEHNR, CDR2 FQNEAQ (reference sequence). The CDR3 is 14 amino acids. V lost 4 bases and J 7 bases, leaving 15 bases between the germline ends.

The V and J genes are TRBV7-9 and TRBJ2-3; no definite D call. The sequenced sample was CD8+ T cells from PBMCs. The receptor was isolated from a human donor with multiple sclerosis. The CDR3 is CASSSGAEVNTQYF. The CDR3, as DNA: TGTGCCAGCAGCTCGGGCGCAGAAGTAAATACGCAGTATTTT.